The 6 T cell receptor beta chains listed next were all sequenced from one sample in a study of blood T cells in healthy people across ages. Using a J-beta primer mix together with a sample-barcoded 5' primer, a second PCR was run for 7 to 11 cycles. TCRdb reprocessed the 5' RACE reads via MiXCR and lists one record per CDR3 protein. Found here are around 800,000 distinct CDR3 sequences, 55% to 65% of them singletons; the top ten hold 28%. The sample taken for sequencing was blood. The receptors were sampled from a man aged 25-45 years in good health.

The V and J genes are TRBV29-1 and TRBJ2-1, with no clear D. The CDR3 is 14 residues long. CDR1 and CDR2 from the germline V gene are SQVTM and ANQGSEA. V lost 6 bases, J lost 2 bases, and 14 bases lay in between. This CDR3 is CSVSFNEPYNEQFF. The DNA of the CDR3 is TGCAGCGTCAGTTTTAACGAACCCTACAATGAGCAGTTCTTC.

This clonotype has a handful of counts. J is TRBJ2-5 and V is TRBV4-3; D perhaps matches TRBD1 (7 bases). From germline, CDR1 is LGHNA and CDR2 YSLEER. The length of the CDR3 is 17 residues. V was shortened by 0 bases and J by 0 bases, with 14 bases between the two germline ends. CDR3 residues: CASSQDRQGGYQETQYF. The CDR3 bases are TGCGCCAGCAGCCAAGACAGACAGGGAGGCTACCAAGAGACCCAGTACTTC.

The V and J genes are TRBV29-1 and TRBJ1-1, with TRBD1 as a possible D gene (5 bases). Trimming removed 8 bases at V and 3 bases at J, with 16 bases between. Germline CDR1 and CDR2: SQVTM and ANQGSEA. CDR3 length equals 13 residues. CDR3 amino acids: CSHRRGGDTEAFF. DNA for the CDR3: TGCAGCCACCGCCGGGGAGGGGACACTGAAGCTTTCTTT.

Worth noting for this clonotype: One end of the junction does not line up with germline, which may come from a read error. CDR3 nucleotides: TGCAGTGCTAGAGTCGACGGAAGCAATTCACCCCCCCACTTT. Protein sequence: CSARVDGSNSPPHF. V usage is TRBV20-1 and J usage is TRBJ1-6; D is undetermined. Germline V lookup: CDR1 DFQATT, CDR2 SNEGSKA (reference sequence). The CDR3 runs to 14 residues.

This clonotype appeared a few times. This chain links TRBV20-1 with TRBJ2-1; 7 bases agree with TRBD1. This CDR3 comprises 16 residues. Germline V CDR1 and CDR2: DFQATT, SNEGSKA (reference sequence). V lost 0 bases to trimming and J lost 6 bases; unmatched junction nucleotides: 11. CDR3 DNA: TGCAGTGCTAGAGATAGGACAGGACAATACCGCAATGAGCAGTTCTTC. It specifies CSARDRTGQYRNEQFF.

The CDR3 DNA is TGCGCCAGCAGCTTGGCGCGGAGCGCTAGCACAGATACGCAGTATTTT. Its translation is CASSLARSASTDTQYF. The chain recombines TRBV5-1 with TRBJ2-3; D not certain. Germline lookup yields CDR1 SGHRS and CDR2 YFSETQ. The length of the CDR3 is 16 residues. Trimming removed 0 bases at V and 0 bases at J, with 11 bases between. Complete variable domain (other parts from reference TRBV5-1 and TRBJ2-3): KAGVTQTPRYLIKTRGQQVTLSCSPISGHRSVSWYQQTPGQGLQFLFEYFSETQRNKGNFPGRFSGRQFSNSRSEMNVSTLELGDSALYLCASSLARSASTDTQYFGPGTRLTVL.